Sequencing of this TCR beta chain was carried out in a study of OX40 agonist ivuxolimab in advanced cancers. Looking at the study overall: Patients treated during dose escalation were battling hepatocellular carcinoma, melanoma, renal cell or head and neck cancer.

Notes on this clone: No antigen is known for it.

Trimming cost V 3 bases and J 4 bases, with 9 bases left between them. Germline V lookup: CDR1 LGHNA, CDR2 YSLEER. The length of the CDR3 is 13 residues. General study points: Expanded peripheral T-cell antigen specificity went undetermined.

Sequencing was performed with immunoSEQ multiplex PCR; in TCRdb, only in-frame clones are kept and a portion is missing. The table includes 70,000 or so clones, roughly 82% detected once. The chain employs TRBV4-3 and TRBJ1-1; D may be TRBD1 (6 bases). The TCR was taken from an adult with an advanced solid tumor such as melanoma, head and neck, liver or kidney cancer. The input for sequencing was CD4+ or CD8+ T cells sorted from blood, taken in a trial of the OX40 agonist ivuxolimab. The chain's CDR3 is CASSHRGVTEAFF. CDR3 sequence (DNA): TGCGCCAGCAGCCACAGGGGAGTCACTGAAGCTTTCTTT.